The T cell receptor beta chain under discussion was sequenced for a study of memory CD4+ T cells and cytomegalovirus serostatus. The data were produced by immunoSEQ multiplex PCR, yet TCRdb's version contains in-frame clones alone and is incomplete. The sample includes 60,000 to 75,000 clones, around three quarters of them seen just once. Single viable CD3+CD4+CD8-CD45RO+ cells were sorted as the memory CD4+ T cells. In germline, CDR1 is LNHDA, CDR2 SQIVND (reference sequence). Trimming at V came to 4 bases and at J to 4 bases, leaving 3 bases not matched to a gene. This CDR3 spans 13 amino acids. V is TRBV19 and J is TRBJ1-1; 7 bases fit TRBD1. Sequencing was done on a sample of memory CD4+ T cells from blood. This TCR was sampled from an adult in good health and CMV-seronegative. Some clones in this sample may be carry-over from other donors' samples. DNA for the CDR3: TGTGCCAGTAGTACGCAGGGGGGCACTGAAGCTTTCTTT. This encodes CASSTQGGTEAFF.